The entry that follows covers one T cell receptor (beta chain) sequence. This clonotype is judged medium-sized (0.01 to 0.1%). The antigen this receptor binds is unknown. No qualities accompany the bases; no much larger clone lies one base away. The sample originates from a study. CDR1 and CDR2, per the germline V gene (reference sequence), are SEHNR and FQNEAQ. Measured from the cysteine to the phenylalanine, the CDR3 is 15 residues long. Only CDR3 DNA is held: 45 bases, read in frame from base 1. Deletion took 1 base off V and 1 base off J, with a span of 10 bases between the germline ends. Sequencing relied on an Illumina MiSeq. Clones were called with MiXCR by TCRdb after fastp trimmed the public reads at Q25, and only in-frame beta chains were retained. Rows matching on CDR3 protein sequence are summarized as one entry with the most common DNA and genes. The sample includes several hundred distinct CDR3 sequences, with roughly 8% observed a single time. 22% of the sample is held by the ten biggest clonotypes.

This TCR derives from a human donor with rheumatoid arthritis. The receptor chain draws on TRBV7-9 and TRBJ1-1, with the D gene not clear enough to name. The sample comprised CD4+ T cells from synovial fluid. The bases are TGTGCCAGCAGCTTAGGCCGGGCAGGGAACACTGAAGCTTTCTTT. Its protein reads: CASSLGRAGNTEAFF.